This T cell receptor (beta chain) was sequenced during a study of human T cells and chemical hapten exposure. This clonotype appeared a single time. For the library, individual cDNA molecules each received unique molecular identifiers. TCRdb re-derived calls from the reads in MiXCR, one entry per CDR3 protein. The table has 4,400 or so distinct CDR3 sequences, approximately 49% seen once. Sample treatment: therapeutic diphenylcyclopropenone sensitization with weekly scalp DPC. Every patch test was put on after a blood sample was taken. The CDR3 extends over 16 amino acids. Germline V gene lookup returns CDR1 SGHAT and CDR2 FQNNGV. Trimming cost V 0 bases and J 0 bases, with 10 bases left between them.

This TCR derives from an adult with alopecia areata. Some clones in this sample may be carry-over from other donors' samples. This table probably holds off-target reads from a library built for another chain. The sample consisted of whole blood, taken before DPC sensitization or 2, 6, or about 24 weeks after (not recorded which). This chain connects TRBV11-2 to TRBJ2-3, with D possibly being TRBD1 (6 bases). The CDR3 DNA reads TGTGCCAGCAGCTTAGACGCCCAGGGGAGCACAGATACGCAGTATTTT. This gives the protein CASSLDAQGSTDTQYF.